This section outlines one T cell receptor (beta chain) sequence together with its context. The CDR3 covers 17 residues. Germline V CDR1 and CDR2: MNHEY, SMNVEV (reference sequence). Trimming removed 3 bases from V and 5 bases from J; junction bases left unmatched: 11. This record comes from a study of blood T cell repertoires in COVID-19. The table came from immunoSEQ multiplex PCR; TCRdb's copy has only in-frame clones and leaves some out. Of around 250,000 clones in the sample, 80% to 85% were seen once. This receptor was taken from a woman between 18 and 30 years old with acute or convalescent COVID-19. The chain employs TRBV27 and TRBJ2-1; the match to TRBD2 covers 9 bases. The sequenced sample was peripheral blood. The CDR3 bases are TGTGCCAGCAGTTTCTTAACCGGGACTAGCTGGCACAATGAGCAGTTCTTC. Encoded protein: CASSFLTGTSWHNEQFF.